The text below deals with one TCR beta chain. Its target is not known. The data were taken from a study of radiation and T cells in renal cell carcinoma. The CDR3 totals 13 residues. The V end lost 8 bases, the J end lost 0 bases, and 12 bases lay between the germline ends. Germline values: CDR1 SQVTM, CDR2 ANQGSEA. TCRdb's table, derived via immunoSEQ multiplex PCR, lists solely in-frame clones and lacks some. This table has some 14,000 clones, around 65% appearing once. The treatment here: 15 Gy SBRT to primary tumor, nephrectomy 4 weeks later. The study, taken as a whole, reports: In nephrectomy-only tumors, top 100 clonotypes averaged roughly 40%, versus roughly 54% irradiated.

The rearrangement joins TRBV29-1 to TRBJ2-3; D is possibly TRBD1 (6 bases). This clonotype originated in a woman aged 70-85 years with renal cell carcinoma. The starting material was tumor tissue, obtained from a patient whose treatment included radiotherapy and nephrectomy. Here the CDR3 reads CSINRASTDTQYF. DNA of the CDR3: TGCAGCATTAACAGGGCTAGCACAGATACGCAGTATTTT.